What follows are 2 T cell receptor beta chains derived from one specimen sequenced in a study of shared clonotypes between healthy human individuals. Naive CD8 isolation took CD45RO-negative cells positively selected for CCR7 and excluded terminally differentiated effector memory CD45RA+ cells. Measured with immunoSEQ multiplex PCR; TCRdb has only the in-frame clones, and not every one. The sample has fewer than 800,000 clones, about 92% seen once; the top ten hold nearly 25%. Sample: naive CD8+ T cells sorted from blood. The source of these receptors is a man aged 30-40 years in good health.

The V and J genes are TRBV5-5 and TRBJ2-7; 9 bases match TRBD1. The germline gives CDR1 SGHKS, CDR2 YYEKEE (reference sequence). This CDR3 has 16 residues. The V gene end was trimmed by 2 bases and the J gene end by 3 bases; junction bases not matched to a gene: 9. The CDR3 loop reads CASSFLRDRALYEQYF. DNA for the CDR3: TGTGCCAGCAGCTTTCTCCGGGACAGGGCACTCTACGAGCAGTACTTC.

This clone has a single count. The chain carries TRBV7-9 and TRBJ2-1; D possibly corresponds to TRBD1 (5 bases). The V end lost 3 bases, the J end lost 4 bases, and 16 bases lay between the germline ends. This CDR3 is built from 16 residues. Germline loops: CDR1 SEHNR, CDR2 FQNEAQ (reference sequence). CDR3 sequence reads: CASSFVGALKYNEQFF. The CDR3 coding sequence is TGTGCCAGCAGCTTTGTAGGGGCCCTCAAGTACAATGAGCAGTTCTTC.